Included here is one T cell receptor (beta chain) sequence, with context. Its specificity is unknown. Measured with immunoSEQ multiplex PCR; TCRdb has only the in-frame clones, and not every one. This sample has about 110,000 clones; roughly 84% occur once, and the top ten carry about 1.2%. This CDR3 contains 15 residues. Germline lookup yields CDR1 ENHRY and CDR2 SYGVKD. Trimming took 2 bases from V and 7 from J, leaving 12 bases between them. The record originates from a study of T cell responses to AZD1222 COVID-19 vaccine. Whole-study findings and limits: Recipients of AZD1222 seropositive at baseline numbered only 6 or 7. White British ancestry dominated among donors, who included more females, and clonal diversity was possibly underestimated.

Sequencing was performed on peripheral blood, taken on day 0 of AZD1222 vaccination. The sequence derives from an adult in good health. This chain links TRBV10-3 with TRBJ1-6; possibly TRBD1 for D (5 bases). The chain's CDR3 is CAISERQSGNSPLHF. The DNA of the CDR3 is TGTGCCATCAGTGAGAGACAGAGTGGAAATTCACCCCTCCACTTT.